The entry that follows covers one TCR beta chain sequence. Only Caucasian adults living in Nashville, Tennessee made up the donor group. For every subset, genomic DNA was evenly distributed across several immunoSEQ plates. The authors sequenced unsorted PBMC DNA on ten immunoSEQ deep assay plates. In the authors' methods: Because ImmunoSEQ provided only junction sequences with no quality scores, the filtering differed. Sequencing was performed with immunoSEQ multiplex PCR; in TCRdb, only in-frame clones are kept and a portion is missing. V and J calls and clone size come straight from that table; D and trimming were deduced from the DNA. The table has about 460,000 clones, around 77% seen once; the top ten hold about 11%. These data come from a study of shared clonotypes between healthy human individuals. The CDR3 loop spans 18 amino acids. V lost 4 bases and J lost 7; bases outside the gene matches: 14. Germline lookup yields CDR1 SGHDT and CDR2 YYEEEE.

Sequenced material: PBMCs. The chain carries TRBV5-6 and TRBJ1-4; TRBD1 agrees at 12 bases. This sequence was found in a woman in her forties in good health. Some clones in this sample may be carry-over from other donors' samples. The CDR3 here is CASSTGTGGVGAGEKLFF. The CDR3 bases are TGTGCCAGCAGCACTGGGACAGGGGGCGTAGGGGCGGGTGAAAAACTGTTTTTT.